This TCR beta chain was sequenced during a study of vaccination and CD4 T cells after COVID-19. V lost 6 bases, J lost 0 bases, and 14 bases lay in between. The CDR3 loop spans 15 amino acids. CDR1 is LNHDA and CDR2 is SQIVND in the germline V gene (reference sequence). Points on this clonotype: Its antigen is unidentified.

Stated treatment: 10-day PBMC culture with coronavirus spike peptide pools or control peptides (ViraFEST assay). Gathering of the CD4+ T cells, from the unexposed donor, took place before the COVID-19 pandemic (2011-2018). Cultured CD4+ T-cell DNA underwent Oncomine TCR Beta short-read sequencing. TCRdb called the PCR reads again in MiXCR, with one record for every CDR3 protein. The sample has 8,000 to 9,000 distinct CDR3 sequences; around 48% are singletons. V usage is TRBV19 and J usage is TRBJ1-1; possibly TRBD1 for D (6 bases). The TCR originated in a human donor in good health. The sample comprised CD4+ T cells from blood, cultured in vitro. CDR3 region: CASRTQGRMNTEAFF. DNA of the CDR3: TGTGCCAGTAGGACACAGGGCAGAATGAACACTGAAGCTTTCTTT.